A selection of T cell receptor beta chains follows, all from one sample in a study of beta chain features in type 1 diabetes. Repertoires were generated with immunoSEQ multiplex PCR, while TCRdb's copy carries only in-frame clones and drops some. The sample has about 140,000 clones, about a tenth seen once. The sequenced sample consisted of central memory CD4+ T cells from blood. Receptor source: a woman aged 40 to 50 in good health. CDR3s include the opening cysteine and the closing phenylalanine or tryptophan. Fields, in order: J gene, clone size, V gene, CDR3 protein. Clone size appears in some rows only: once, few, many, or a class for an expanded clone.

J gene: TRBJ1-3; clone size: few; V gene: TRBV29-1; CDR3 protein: CSVERTGVSGNTIYF
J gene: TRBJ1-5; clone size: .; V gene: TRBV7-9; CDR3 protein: CASSLALVRGVEPQHF
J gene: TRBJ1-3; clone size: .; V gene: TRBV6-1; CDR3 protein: CASSDGVIGNTIYF
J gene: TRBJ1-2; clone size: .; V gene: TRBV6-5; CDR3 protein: CASSYSYLYGYTF
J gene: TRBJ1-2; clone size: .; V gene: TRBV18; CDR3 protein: CASSGQGLYGYTF
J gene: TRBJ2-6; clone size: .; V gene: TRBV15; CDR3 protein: CATSRDFQSGANVLTF
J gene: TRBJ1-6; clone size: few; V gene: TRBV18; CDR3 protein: CASSTDRGLAPLHF
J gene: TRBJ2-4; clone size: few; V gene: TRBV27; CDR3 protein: CARRTTKRILAVAKNIQYF
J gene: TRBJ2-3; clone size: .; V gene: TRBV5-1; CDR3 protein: CASSTTGGTDTQYF
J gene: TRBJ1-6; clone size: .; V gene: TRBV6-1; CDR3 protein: CASSDRSTGGSPLHF
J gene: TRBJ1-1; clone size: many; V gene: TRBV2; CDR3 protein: CASSIYTEAFF
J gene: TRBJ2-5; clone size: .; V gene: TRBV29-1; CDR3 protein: CSAGTSGGGPSWETQYF
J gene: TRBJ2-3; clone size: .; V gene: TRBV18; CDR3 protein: CASSPPSGGLTDTQYF
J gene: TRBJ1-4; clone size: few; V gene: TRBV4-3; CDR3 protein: CASSQDMGRADEKLFF
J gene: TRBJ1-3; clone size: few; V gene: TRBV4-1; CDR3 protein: CASSQQGQGGNTIYF
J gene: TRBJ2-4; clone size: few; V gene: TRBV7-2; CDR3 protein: CASGREGRSIQYF
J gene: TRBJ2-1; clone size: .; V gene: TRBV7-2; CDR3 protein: CASSPVERAYNEQFF
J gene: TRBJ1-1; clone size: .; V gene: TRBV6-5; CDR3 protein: CASSYSDRLNTEAFF
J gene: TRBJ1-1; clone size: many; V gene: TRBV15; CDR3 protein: CATSRRVHDLEGAFF
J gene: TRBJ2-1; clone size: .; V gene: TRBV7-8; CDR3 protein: CASNAPVGSNEQFF
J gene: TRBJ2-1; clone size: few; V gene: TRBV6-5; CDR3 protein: CASSTRGEQFF
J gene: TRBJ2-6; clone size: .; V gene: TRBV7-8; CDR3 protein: CASSLAGSPGANVLTF
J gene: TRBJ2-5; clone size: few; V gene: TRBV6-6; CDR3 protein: CASSRDRETQYF
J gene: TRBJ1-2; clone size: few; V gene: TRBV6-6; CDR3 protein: CASSPRQGQGYTF
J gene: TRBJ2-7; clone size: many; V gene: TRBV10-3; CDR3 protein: CAISGGGDNAEQYF
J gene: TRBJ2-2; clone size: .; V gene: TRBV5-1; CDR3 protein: CASSLLASGGGGTGELFF
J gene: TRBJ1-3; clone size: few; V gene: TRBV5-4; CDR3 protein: CASSLISSGNTIYF
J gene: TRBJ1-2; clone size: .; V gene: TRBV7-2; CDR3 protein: CASSFGGAYGYTF
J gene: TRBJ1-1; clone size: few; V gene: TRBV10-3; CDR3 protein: CAISKTGLNTEAFF
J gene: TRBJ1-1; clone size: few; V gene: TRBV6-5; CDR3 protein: CASTRTGITEAFF
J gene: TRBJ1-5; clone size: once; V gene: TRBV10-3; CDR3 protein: CAISTGLSNQPQHF
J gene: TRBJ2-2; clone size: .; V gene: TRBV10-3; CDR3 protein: CAISAQVTGELFF
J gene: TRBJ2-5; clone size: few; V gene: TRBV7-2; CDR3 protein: CASSAGTSGGETQYF
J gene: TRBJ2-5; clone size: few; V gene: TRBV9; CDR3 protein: CASSVDTSGGSQETQYF
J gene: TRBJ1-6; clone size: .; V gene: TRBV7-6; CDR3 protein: CASSNGQGYSPLHF
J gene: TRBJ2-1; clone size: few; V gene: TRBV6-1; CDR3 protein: CASVTSASYNEQFF
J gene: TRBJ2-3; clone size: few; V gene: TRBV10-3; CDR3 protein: CAISEAGMGVTDTQYF
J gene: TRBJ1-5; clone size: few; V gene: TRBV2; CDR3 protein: CASSERRQPQHF
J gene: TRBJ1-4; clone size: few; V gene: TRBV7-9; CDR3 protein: CASSKTGPNEKLFF
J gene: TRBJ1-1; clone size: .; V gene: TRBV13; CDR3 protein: CASLLGWMGGGGDEAFF
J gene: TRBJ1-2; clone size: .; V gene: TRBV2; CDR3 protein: CASTDDRGYGYTF
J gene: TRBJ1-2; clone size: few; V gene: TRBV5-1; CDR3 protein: CASSLDTVNYGYTF
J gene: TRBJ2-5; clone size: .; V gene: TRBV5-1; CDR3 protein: CASSFSATSGNQETQYF
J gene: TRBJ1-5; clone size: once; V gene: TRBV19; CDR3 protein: CASRERDRESQPQHF
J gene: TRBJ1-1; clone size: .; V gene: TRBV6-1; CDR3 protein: CASSGSRARSRNTEAFF
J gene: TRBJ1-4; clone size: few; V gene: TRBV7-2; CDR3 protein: CASSLVEQEKLFF
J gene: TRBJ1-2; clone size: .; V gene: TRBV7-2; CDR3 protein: CASSHDVGGYGYTF
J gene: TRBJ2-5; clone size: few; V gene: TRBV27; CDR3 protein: CASSFTGTRYQETQYF
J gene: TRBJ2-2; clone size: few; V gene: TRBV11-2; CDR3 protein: CASSPRPTSGGTGELFF
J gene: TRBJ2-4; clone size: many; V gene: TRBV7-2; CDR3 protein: CASSVDRGSQYF
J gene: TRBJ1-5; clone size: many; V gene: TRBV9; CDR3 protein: CASSGTGTDHQPQHF
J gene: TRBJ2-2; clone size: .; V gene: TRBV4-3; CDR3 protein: CASSQGPSGQGTGELFF
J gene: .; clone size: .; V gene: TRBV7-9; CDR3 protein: CASSSGSGTGFEQYF
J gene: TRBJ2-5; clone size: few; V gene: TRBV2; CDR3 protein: CASRTSANQETQYF